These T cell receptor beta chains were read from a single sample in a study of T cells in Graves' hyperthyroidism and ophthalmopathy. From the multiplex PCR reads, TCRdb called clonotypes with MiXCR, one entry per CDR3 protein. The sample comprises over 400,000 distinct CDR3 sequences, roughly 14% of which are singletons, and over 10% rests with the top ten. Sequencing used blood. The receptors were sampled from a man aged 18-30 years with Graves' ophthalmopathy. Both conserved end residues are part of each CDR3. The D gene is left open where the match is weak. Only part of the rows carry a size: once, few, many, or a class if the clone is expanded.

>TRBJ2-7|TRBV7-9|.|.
CASSPSDRSYEQYF
TGTGCCAGCAGCCCCTCGGACAGATCCTACGAGCAGTACTTC
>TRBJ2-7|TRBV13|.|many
CASSPLTGSLAEQYF
TGTGCCAGCAGCCCCCTGACAGGATCCCTGGCCGAGCAGTACTTC
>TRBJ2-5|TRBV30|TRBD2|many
CAWSRGLQQETQYF
TGTGCCTGGAGTAGGGGACTACAACAAGAGACCCAGTACTTC
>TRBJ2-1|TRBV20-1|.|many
CSAEPISENEQFF
TGCAGTGCTGAGCCTATCAGCGAGAATGAGCAGTTCTTC
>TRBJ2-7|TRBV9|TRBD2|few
CASSVGPGGGGYEQYF
TGTGCCAGCAGCGTGGGACCTGGGGGGGGGGGCTACGAGCAGTACTTC
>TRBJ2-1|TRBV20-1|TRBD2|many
CSASQGGSLGEQFF
TGCAGTGCTAGTCAGGGCGGGAGCTTGGGTGAGCAGTTCTTC
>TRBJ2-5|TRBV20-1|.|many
CSATGPEVGIETQYF
TGCAGTGCTACCGGGCCCGAGGTGGGGATTGAGACCCAGTACTTC
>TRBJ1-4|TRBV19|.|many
CASSSNYRVGEKLFF
TGTGCCAGTAGTTCCAACTACAGGGTTGGAGAAAAACTGTTTTTT
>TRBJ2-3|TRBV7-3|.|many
CASSLIRSDTQYF
TGTGCCAGCAGCTTAATTCGGAGCGATACGCAGTATTTT
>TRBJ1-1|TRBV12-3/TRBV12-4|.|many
CASSWTALGTEAFF
TGTGCCAGCAGTTGGACAGCCCTCGGGACTGAAGCTTTCTTT
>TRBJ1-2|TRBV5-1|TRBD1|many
CASSSGTGGLYGYTF
TGCGCCAGCAGCTCCGGGACAGGGGGCCTCTATGGCTACACCTTC
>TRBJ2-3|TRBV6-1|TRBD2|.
CASRSTLAGFSDTRYF
TGTGCCAGCAGGAGCACACTAGCGGGGTTCTCAGATACGCGGTATTTT
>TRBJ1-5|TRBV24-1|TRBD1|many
CATSENGQGAGNQPQHF
TGTGCCACCAGTGAAAACGGACAGGGAGCGGGCAATCAGCCCCAGCATTTT
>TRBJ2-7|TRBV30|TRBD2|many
CAWRKLAGSYEQYF
TGTGCCTGGAGGAAACTAGCGGGGTCCTACGAGCAGTACTTC
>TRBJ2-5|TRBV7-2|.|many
CASSLRSGIETQYF
TGTGCCAGCAGCTTACGATCAGGTATCGAGACCCAGTACTTC
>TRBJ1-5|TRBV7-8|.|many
CASSPGSRGLGNQPQHF
TGTGCCAGCAGCCCGGGGTCGCGGGGGCTTGGCAATCAGCCCCAGCATTTT
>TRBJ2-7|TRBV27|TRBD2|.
CASSPRAGGGGPYEQYF
TGTGCCAGCAGCCCGAGGGCGGGGGGTGGAGGCCCCTACGAGCAGTACTTC
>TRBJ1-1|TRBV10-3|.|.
CAMRNLMNTEAFF
TGTGCCATGAGAAATCTTATGAACACTGAAGCTTTCTTT
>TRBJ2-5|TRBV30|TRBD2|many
CAWSVGLAGVETQYF
TGTGCCTGGAGTGTCGGACTAGCGGGAGTAGAGACCCAGTACTTC
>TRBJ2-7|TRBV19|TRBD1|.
CASSIVGTGSYEQYF
TGTGCCAGTAGTATAGTAGGGACAGGGTCCTACGAGCAGTACTTC
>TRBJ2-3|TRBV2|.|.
CASNAGEHTDTQYF
TGTGCCAGCAACGCAGGGGAACACACAGATACGCAGTATTTT
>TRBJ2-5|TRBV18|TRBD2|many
CASSNFLREGPETQYF
TGTGCCAGCTCAAACTTTCTGCGGGAGGGCCCCGAGACCCAGTACTTC
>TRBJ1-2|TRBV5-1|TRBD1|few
CASSLNSGTGSDGYTF
TGCGCCAGCAGCTTGAACTCCGGGACAGGGTCTGATGGCTACACCTTC
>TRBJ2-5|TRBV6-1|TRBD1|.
CASSSYRGDQETQYF
TGTGCCAGCAGTTCCTACAGGGGTGATCAAGAGACCCAGTACTTC